This T cell receptor beta chain was found in a study of spatial heterogeneity in lung cancer. In TCRdb, the 5' RACE reads were re-called with MiXCR into one record per CDR3 protein. The sample includes approximately 9,500 distinct CDR3 sequences, 12% seen only once; the top ten take approximately 10%. Time point denoted: sample taken at primary tumor resection. Study results and caveats: Tracking of tumor mutation counts was seen in expanded intratumoral alpha and beta TCR counts.

Ten or more counts support this clonotype. Its antigen is still unknown. The TCR originated in a male donor with early-stage non-small cell lung cancer. The sequencing used lung tumor tissue, collected at surgery.

DNA for the CDR3: TGTGCCAGCAGCTTCAGTAGATCGAGGGGTGCGGATGAGCAGTTCTTC. Its translation: CASSFSRSRGADEQFF. The genes are TRBV5-5 and TRBJ2-1; D may match TRBD1 or TRBD2 (5 bases each). Trimming took off 2 bases at V and 8 bases at J, with 20 bases between the two ends. The CDR3 consists of 16 residues. In germline, CDR1 is SGHKS, CDR2 YYEKEE (reference sequence).